These T cell receptor beta chains were read from a single sample in a study of shared clonotypes between healthy human individuals. The assay was immunoSEQ multiplex PCR, and TCRdb's table has in-frame clones only and misses some. Found here are about 2.4 million clones, roughly 93% of them singletons; the top ten hold roughly 0.39%. Sequencing used naive CD4+ T cells from PBMCs. Source of these receptors: a man aged 18 to 35 in good health. Some clones in this sample may be carry-over from other donors' samples. CDR3s leave out the opening cysteine and the closing phenylalanine or tryptophan.

TRBJ1-2 | TRBV19 | ASIPGTGTFNYGYT
TRBJ1-1 | TRBV19 | ASRAQGLNTEAF
TRBJ2-7 | TRBV13 | ASSLGQGVDEQY
TRBJ2-1 | TRBV4-2 | ASSQVRGLNEQF
TRBJ2-7 | TRBV7-8 | ASSLRQGIYEQY
TRBJ1-3 | TRBV28 | ASSFSTGVRNTIY
TRBJ1-5 | TRBV6-5 | ASSPEGPWGQPQH
TRBJ1-2 | TRBV28 | ASLSTRGYT
TRBJ1-1 | TRBV7-2 | ASSLAGVNTEAF
TRBJ1-3 | TRBV28 | ASSSGTAGGNTIY
TRBJ1-5 | TRBV5-6 | ASSAGDDQPQH
TRBJ1-1 | TRBV6-5 | ASSYYGGSEAF
TRBJ2-7 | TRBV2 | ASSGQGGIYEQY
TRBJ2-7 | TRBV6-1 | ASSVRTVENPY
. | TRBV2 | ASSAGGPYEQY
TRBJ2-5 | TRBV9 | ASSVRASGGEETQY
TRBJ2-7 | TRBV5-1 | ASSEDSLMPY
TRBJ2-2 | TRBV14 | ASSRRQGGNTGELF
TRBJ2-2 | TRBV9 | ASSPTGNPRTGELF
TRBJ1-5 | TRBV9 | ASSAAGGYQPQH
TRBJ1-4 | TRBV27 | ASSFYGDNNEKLF
TRBJ1-5 | TRBV6-6 | ASSIDRGLGQPQH
TRBJ2-5 | TRBV20-1 | SGLEETQY
TRBJ2-7 | TRBV2 | ASSDLFSRSSYEQY
TRBJ2-4 | TRBV14 | ASSHQTRNIQY
TRBJ2-7 | TRBV7-9 | ASSLGTGSYEQY
TRBJ2-5 | TRBV7-2 | ASSFHSGRETQY
TRBJ2-4 | TRBV19 | ASSSRQQLLAKNIQY
TRBJ2-7 | TRBV28 | ASRNSGQGWEQY
TRBJ1-3 | TRBV6-1 | ASSEADWGNTIY
TRBJ2-7 | TRBV6-1 | ASTLDSRSYEQY
TRBJ2-2 | TRBV7-9 | ASSLEAASGWNTGELF
TRBJ2-1 | TRBV7-6 | ASSLAQAAGVNEQF
TRBJ2-5 | TRBV14 | ASSQEPGWKETQY
TRBJ2-2 | TRBV7-2 | ASTLAGPPNTGELF
TRBJ2-3 | TRBV7-2 | ASSPWTGGPDTQY
TRBJ1-1 | TRBV6-1 | ASSEVKWEGTEAF
TRBJ2-2 | TRBV11-2 | ASRRWVTGELF
TRBJ2-1 | TRBV27 | ASSLLGSGRGNEQF
TRBJ2-7 | TRBV30 | AWSVRRGFEQY
TRBJ1-1 | TRBV28 | ASSLSTTEAF
TRBJ1-6 | TRBV30 | AWSVEASFSSPLH
TRBJ1-1 | TRBV10-3 | AISEGGSEAF
TRBJ2-5 | TRBV5-4 | ASSTASGRSQETQY
TRBJ1-1 | TRBV19 | ASSLLGGTEAF
. | TRBV29-1 | SATRTADSYEQY
TRBJ1-4 | TRBV18 | ASSPTLRGEKLF
TRBJ2-7 | TRBV5-1 | ASSLAGPDEQY
TRBJ2-7 | TRBV4-1 | ASSLHSGRASGYEQY
TRBJ1-5 | TRBV6-1 | ASSVWVGGQGADQPQH
TRBJ2-4 | TRBV5-6 | ASSRGGAKNIQY
TRBJ1-5 | TRBV7-9 | ASSSTGSNQPQH
TRBJ2-2 | TRBV9 | ASSAQTGGFTGELF
TRBJ2-2 | TRBV7-9 | ASRPQPGQANTGELF
TRBJ1-2 | TRBV7-9 | ASSPGQGVYGYT
TRBJ2-1 | TRBV9 | ASSVVVTLSYNEQF
TRBJ1-4 | TRBV14 | ASRKQGAGEKLF
TRBJ2-3 | TRBV15 | ATSRRTTDTQY